One and the same sample provided the 11 T cell receptor beta chains below, sequenced in a study of T cells in Graves' hyperthyroidism and ophthalmopathy. Amplified regions were TCR beta CDR3 sequences from RNA transcripts. HTBI primers were used for first-round RT-PCR of the TCR CDR3. MiXCR, run by TCRdb on the multiplex PCR reads, gives a single entry per CDR3 protein. The repertoire holds over 120,000 distinct CDR3 sequences, with about 20% as singletons. Sequencing was done on a sample of blood. The receptors originated from a woman between 50 and 59 years old with Graves' hyperthyroidism that later progressed to Graves' ophthalmopathy.

This clonotype was found many times. V usage is TRBV7-2 and J usage is TRBJ2-1, with TRBD2 matching 8 bases. CDR3 length: 14 amino acids. V dropped 5 bases and J dropped 4; count of bases not matched to a gene: 4. Germline CDR1 is SGHTA and CDR2 is FQGNSA. The CDR3 loop reads CASSTSGRYNEQFF. For the CDR3, the DNA is TGTGCCAGCAGCACGAGCGGGAGATACAATGAGCAGTTCTTC.

In this sample, this clonotype turned up many times. The chain uses TRBV20-1 and TRBJ2-7; 8 positions agree with TRBD1. Germline trimming cut 6 bases from V and 3 bases from J; bases unmatched to any gene: 16. Germline CDR1 and CDR2: DFQATT and SNEGSKA (reference sequence). This CDR3 region has 16 residues. CDR3 residues: CSAPRSRRTGIYEQYF. Here the CDR3 DNA reads TGCAGTGCGCCCCGAAGCCGACGGACAGGGATCTACGAGCAGTACTTC.

This clonotype was detected many times. The chain carries TRBV11-2 and TRBJ2-1; no clear D. V shed 1 base and J shed 4 bases, with 11 bases lying between them. The CDR3 loop spans 15 amino acids. Per germline, CDR1 SGHAT and CDR2 FQNNGV. The CDR3 DNA reads TGTGCCAGCAGCTTAGTGGCTACAAAATACAATGAGCAGTTCTTC. Its translation is CASSLVATKYNEQFF.

This clonotype showed up many times. This rearrangement joins TRBV5-6 to TRBJ1-2, with D maybe TRBD1 (6 bases). The CDR3 totals 16 residues. The ends were cut back, 2 bases at V and 1 base at J, with 15 bases in the middle. Germline V gene sequence: CDR1 SGHDT, CDR2 YYEEEE. This CDR3 is CASSFVRGTVNYGYTF. The CDR3 DNA follows: TGTGCCAGCAGCTTCGTGAGGGGGACGGTTAACTATGGCTACACCTTC. The full variable domain, in which reference TRBV5-6 and TRBJ1-2 provide the parts outside the CDR3, is DAGVTQSPTHLIKTRGQQVTLRCSPKSGHDTVSWYQQALGQGPQFIFQYYEEEERQRGNFPDRFSGHQFPNYSSELNVNALLLGDSALYLCASSFVRGTVNYGYTFGSGTRLTVV.

The genes are TRBV6-1 and TRBJ1-2; D uncertain. Germline lookup yields CDR1 MNHNS and CDR2 SASEGT. Between the trimmed V and J ends, which lost 2 bases and 8 bases, there was a span of 15 bases. The CDR3 has 14 amino acids. Here the CDR3 reads CASSELRAYGGYTF. CDR3 in DNA: TGTGCCAGCAGTGAACTCCGGGCCTATGGGGGCTACACCTTC.

In its sample, this clonotype was seen many times. The chain carries TRBV2 and TRBJ2-7; the D gene is possibly TRBD2 (6 bases). The CDR3 has 15 residues. The V end lost 1 base, the J end lost 3 bases, and 13 bases lay between the germline ends. In germline, CDR1 is SNHLY, CDR2 FYNNEI. The DNA of the CDR3 is TGTGCCAGCAGTGAAGAAGGGACTGCGCTCTACGAGCAGTACTTC. This translates into CASSEEGTALYEQYF.

This clonotype was counted at least ten times. V gene TRBV5-8 combines with J gene TRBJ2-1; 16 bases agree with TRBD2. In germline, CDR1 is SGHTS, CDR2 YDEGEE. Losses at the gene ends were 0 bases for V and 12 bases for J; bases not matched to a gene: 3. The CDR3 has 15 amino acids. The CDR3 bases are TGTGCCAGCAGCTTGGCCGGGACTAGCGGGAGGGGGCAGTTCTTC. Translated: CASSLAGTSGRGQFF.

With respect to this clonotype: The junction and the germline gene differ at one end; a read error may be behind it. The V gene is TRBV6-1, the J gene TRBJ1-1; D not certain. The CDR3 is 16 amino acids. The germline V gene has CDR1 MNHNS and CDR2 SASEGT. CDR3 region: CASSEASQLGNTEALF. CDR3 in DNA: TGTGCCAGCAGTGAAGCTTCTCAGCTAGGGAACACTGAAGCTCTCTTT.

This clonotype was recorded many times. As DNA, the CDR3 is TGTGCCAGCAGTCCAAAGGGACAGGGGTCAGATACGCAGTATTTT. It is translated as CASSPKGQGSDTQYF. The chain combines TRBV28 with TRBJ2-3; TRBD1 matches 10 bases. The germline CDR1 and CDR2 sequences are MDHEN and SYDVKM. The CDR3 runs 15 residues. The trim removed 5 bases at V and 4 bases at J, leaving 6 bases unmatched.

In its sample, this clonotype was seen many times. The chain recombines TRBV6-2 or TRBV6-3 with TRBJ2-1; 8 bases are a match to TRBD2. The germline V gene has CDR1 MNHEY and CDR2 SVGEGT. The CDR3 totals 14 residues. The J segment lost 9 bases and the V segment lost 7 bases, leaving 11 bases of the junction unmatched. The CDR3 sequence: CASTNSGAKGEQFF. CDR3 bases: TGTGCCAGCACCAATAGCGGGGCGAAAGGTGAGCAGTTCTTC.

In its sample, this clonotype was seen many times. The rearrangement joins TRBV2 to TRBJ2-3, with 10 bases aligning to TRBD2. The germline CDR1 and CDR2 sequences are SNHLY and FYNNEI. The CDR3 has 16 residues. The ends lost 3 bases at V and 0 bases at J; junction bases unmatched: 3. Here the CDR3 reads CASSELTSGSTDTQYF. For the CDR3, the DNA is TGTGCCAGCAGTGAGCTGACTAGCGGGAGCACAGATACGCAGTATTTT.